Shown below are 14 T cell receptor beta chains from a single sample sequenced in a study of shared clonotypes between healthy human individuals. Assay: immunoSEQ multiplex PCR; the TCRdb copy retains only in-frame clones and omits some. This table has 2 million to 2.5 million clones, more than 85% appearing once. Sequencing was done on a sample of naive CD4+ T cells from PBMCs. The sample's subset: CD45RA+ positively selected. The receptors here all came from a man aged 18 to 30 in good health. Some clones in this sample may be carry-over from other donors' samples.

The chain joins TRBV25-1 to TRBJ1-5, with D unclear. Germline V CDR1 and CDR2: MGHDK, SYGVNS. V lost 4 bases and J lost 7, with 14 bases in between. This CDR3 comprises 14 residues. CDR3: CASSVSVLGQPQHF. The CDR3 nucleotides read TGTGCCAGCAGTGTGAGTGTCCTAGGACAGCCCCAGCATTTT.

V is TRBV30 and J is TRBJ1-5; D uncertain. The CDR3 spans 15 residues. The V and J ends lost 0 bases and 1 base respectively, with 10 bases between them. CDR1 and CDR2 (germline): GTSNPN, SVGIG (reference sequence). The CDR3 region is CAWSVRQWSNQPQHF. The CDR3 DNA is TGTGCCTGGAGTGTACGGCAGTGGAGCAATCAGCCCCAGCATTTT.

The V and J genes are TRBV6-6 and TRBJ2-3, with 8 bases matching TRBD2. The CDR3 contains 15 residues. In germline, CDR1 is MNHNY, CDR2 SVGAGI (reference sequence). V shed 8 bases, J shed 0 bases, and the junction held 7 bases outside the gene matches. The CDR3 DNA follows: TGTGCCAGCGAGGTAGCGGGGTCTAGCACAGATACGCAGTATTTT. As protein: CASEVAGSSTDTQYF.

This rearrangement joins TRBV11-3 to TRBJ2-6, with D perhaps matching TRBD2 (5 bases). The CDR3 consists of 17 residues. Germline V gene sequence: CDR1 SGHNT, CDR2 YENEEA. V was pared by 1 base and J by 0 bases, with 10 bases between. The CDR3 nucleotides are TGTGCCAGCAGCTTAGCCGCGGGCAGCTCTGGGGCCAACGTCCTGACTTTC. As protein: CASSLAAGSSGANVLTF. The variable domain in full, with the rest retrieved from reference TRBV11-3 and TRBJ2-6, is EAGVVQSPRYKIIEKKQPVAFWCNPISGHNTLYWYLQNLGQGPELLIRYENEEAVDDSQLPKDRFSAERLKGVDSTLKIQPAELGDSAVYLCASSLAAGSSGANVLTFGAGSRLTVL.

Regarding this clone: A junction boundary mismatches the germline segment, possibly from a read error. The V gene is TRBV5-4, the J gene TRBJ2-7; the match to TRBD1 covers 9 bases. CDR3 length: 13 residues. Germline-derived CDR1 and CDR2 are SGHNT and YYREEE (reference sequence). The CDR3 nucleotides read TGTGCCAGCAGCCAAAGAAACCGGGACAGGGAGAACTTC. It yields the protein CASSQRNRDRENF. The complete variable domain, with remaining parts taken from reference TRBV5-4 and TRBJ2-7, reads ETGVTQSPTHLIKTRGQQVTLRCSSQSGHNTVSWYQQALGQGPQFIFQYYREEENGRGNFPPRFSGLQFPNYSSELNVNALELDDSALYLCASSQRNRDRENFGPGTRLTVT.

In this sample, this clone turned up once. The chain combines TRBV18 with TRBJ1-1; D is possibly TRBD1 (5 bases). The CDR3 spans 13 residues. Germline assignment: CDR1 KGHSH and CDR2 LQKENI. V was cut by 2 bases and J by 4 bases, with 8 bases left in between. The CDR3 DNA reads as TGTGCCAGCTCACCAGGGGCCACCACTGAAGCTTTCTTT. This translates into CASSPGATTEAFF. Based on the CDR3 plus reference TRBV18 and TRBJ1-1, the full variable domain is NAGVMQNPRHLVRRRGQEARLRCSPMKGHSHVYWYRQLPEEGLKFMVYLQKENIIDESGMPKERFSAEFPKEGPSILRIQQVVRGDSAAYFCASSPGATTEAFFGQGTRLTVV.

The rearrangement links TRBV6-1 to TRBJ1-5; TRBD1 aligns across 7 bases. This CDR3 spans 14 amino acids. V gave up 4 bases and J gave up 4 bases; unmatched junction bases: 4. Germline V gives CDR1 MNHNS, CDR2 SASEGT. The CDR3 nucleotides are TGTGCCAGCAGTGCTAGACAGGGTAATCAGCCCCAGCATTTT. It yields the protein CASSARQGNQPQHF.

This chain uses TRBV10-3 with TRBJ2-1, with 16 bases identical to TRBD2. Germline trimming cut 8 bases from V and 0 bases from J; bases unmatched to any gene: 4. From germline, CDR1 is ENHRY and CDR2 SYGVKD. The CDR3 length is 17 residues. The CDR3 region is CAIGTSGRVSSYNEQFF. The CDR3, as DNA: TGTGCCATCGGGACTAGCGGGAGGGTTAGCTCCTACAATGAGCAGTTCTTC.

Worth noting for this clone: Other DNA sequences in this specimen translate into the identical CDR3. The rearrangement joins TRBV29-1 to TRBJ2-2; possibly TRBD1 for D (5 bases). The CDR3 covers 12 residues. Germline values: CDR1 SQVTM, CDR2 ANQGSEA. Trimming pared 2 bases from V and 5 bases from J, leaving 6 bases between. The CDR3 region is CSVERGTGELFF. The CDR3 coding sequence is TGCAGCGTTGAAAGGGGAACCGGGGAGCTGTTTTTT.

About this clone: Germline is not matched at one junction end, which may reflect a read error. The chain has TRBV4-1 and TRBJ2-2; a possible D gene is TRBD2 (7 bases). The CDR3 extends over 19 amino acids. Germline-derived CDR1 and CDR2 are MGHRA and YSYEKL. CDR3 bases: TGCGCCAGCACCCAACTTTCGGGGGCGGGAGCCCCGAACACCGGGGAGCTGTTTTTT. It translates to CASTQLSGAGAPNTGELFF.

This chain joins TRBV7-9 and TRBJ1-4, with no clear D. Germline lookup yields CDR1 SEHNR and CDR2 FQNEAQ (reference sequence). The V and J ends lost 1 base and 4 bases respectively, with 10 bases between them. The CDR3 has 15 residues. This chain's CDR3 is CASSLDGRINEKLFF. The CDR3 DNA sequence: TGTGCCAGCAGCTTAGACGGCAGAATTAATGAAAAACTGTTTTTT.

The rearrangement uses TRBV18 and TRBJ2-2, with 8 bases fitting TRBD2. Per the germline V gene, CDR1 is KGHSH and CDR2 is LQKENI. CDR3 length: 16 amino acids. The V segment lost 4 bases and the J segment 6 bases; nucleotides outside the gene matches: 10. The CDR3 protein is CASSLGLAGTAGELFF. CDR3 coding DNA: TGTGCCAGCTCACTTGGACTAGCCGGGACTGCCGGGGAGCTGTTTTTT.

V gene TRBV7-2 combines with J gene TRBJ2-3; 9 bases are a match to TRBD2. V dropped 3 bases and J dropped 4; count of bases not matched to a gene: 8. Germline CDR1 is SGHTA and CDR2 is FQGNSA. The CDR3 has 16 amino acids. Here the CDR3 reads CASSFASGMGADTQYF. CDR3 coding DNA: TGTGCCAGCAGCTTTGCTAGCGGGATGGGTGCAGATACGCAGTATTTT.

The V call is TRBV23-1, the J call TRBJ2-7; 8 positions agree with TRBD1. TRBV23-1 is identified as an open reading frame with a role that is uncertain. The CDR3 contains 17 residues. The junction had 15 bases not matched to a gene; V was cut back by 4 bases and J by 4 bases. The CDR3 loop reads CASSRTDRALEGYEQYF. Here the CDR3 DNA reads TGCGCCAGCAGTCGAACGGACAGGGCCCTTGAAGGGTACGAGCAGTACTTC.